These T cell receptor beta chains were read from a single sample in a study of T cells generated in artificial thymic organoids. These receptors have no known antigen. One entry per CDR3 protein results from TCRdb running MiXCR on the 5' RACE reads. The sample holds fewer than 9,500 distinct CDR3 sequences, 20% to 30% seen once. Sequencing input: naive CD8+ T cells grown in artificial thymic organoids from cord blood stem and progenitor cells. All receptors come from a human donor who gave cord blood stem cells for thymic organoid culture, a cardiac surgery patient who gave postnatal thymus, or a blood donor (not recorded which). The CDR3 runs from the conserved cysteine through the conserved F or W. The D gene is left open where the match is weak. Clone size is not always given. Where it is, it says once, few, many or a class for expanded clones.

V gene	J gene	D gene	CDR3 length	clone size	CDR3 protein	CDR3 DNA
TRBV12-3/TRBV12-4	TRBJ2-7	-	15	medium-sized	CASSPPGVGPYEQYF	TGTGCCAGCAGTCCTCCAGGGGTCGGGCCTTACGAGCAGTACTTC
TRBV4-1	TRBJ2-5	TRBD1	15	medium-sized	CASSFRDREAETQYF	TGCGCCAGCAGCTTCCGGGACAGGGAGGCGGAGACCCAGTACTTC
TRBV11-2	TRBJ2-1	-	15	-	CASSLGIWFYNEQFF	TGTGCCAGCAGCTTAGGAATTTGGTTCTACAATGAGCAGTTCTTC
TRBV12-5	TRBJ2-4	-	14	-	CASGFGQGGNIQYF	TGTGCTAGTGGTTTTGGGCAGGGGGGGAACATTCAGTACTTC
TRBV5-1	TRBJ1-2	-	19	medium-sized	CASSLSDCTGAPLNYGYTF	TGCGCCAGCAGCCTCTCTGACTGTACAGGAGCACCCCTTAACTATGGCTACACCTTC
TRBV28	TRBJ1-1	TRBD1	15	medium-sized	CASRDSGTGVTEAFF	TGTGCCAGCAGAGATTCCGGGACAGGGGTAACTGAAGCTTTCTTT
TRBV6-5	TRBJ1-1	-	13	medium-sized	CASSYRGGSEAFF	TGTGCCAGCAGTTATAGGGGGGGCTCTGAAGCTTTCTTT
TRBV24-1	TRBJ1-2	TRBD1	14	-	CATGDRGANYGYTF	TGTGCCACCGGGGACAGGGGCGCTAACTATGGCTACACCTTC
TRBV9	TRBJ2-1	TRBD2	15	-	CASSGLAGSYNEQFF	TGTGCCAGCAGCGGTCTAGCGGGGAGTTACAATGAGCAGTTCTTC
TRBV6-2/TRBV6-3	TRBJ2-7	TRBD2	14	medium-sized	CASSPGGCSYEQYF	TGTGCCAGCAGCCCCGGGGGGTGCTCCTACGAGCAGTACTTC
TRBV9	TRBJ2-3	TRBD2	14	medium-sized	CASSGRGGADTQYF	TGTGCCAGCAGCGGTCGGGGGGGCGCAGATACGCAGTATTTT
TRBV7-9	TRBJ1-2	TRBD1	14	-	CASSFRQGEHGYTF	TGTGCCAGCAGCTTTCGACAGGGGGAGCATGGCTACACCTTC
TRBV12-3/TRBV12-4	TRBJ2-1	-	14	medium-sized	CASSLEGPQNEQFF	TGTGCCAGCAGTTTAGAGGGACCTCAGAATGAGCAGTTCTTC
TRBV12-3/TRBV12-4	TRBJ1-2	TRBD1	15	-	CASSPRQGADYGYTF	TGTGCCAGCAGTCCCCGACAGGGCGCGGACTATGGCTACACCTTC
TRBV21-1	TRBJ2-7	-	15	-	CASSPPGTGPYEQYF	TGTGCCAGCAGCCCGCCCGGGACAGGGCCCTACGAGCAGTACTTC
TRBV27	TRBJ1-1	TRBD1	15	-	CASSPWDRGSTEAFF	TGTGCCAGCAGCCCATGGGACAGGGGGAGCACTGAAGCTTTCTTT
TRBV6-2/TRBV6-3	TRBJ2-1	-	13	-	CASSYCGPFKQFF	TGTGCCAGCAGTTACTGTGGACCTTTTAAGCAGTTCTTC
TRBV6-2/TRBV6-3	TRBJ1-5	-	13	-	CASSYKEDQPQHF	TGTGCCAGCAGTTATAAGGAGGACCAGCCCCAGCATTTT
TRBV9	TRBJ1-2	TRBD1	14	medium-sized	CASSVGTGLYGYTF	TGTGCCAGCAGCGTCGGGACAGGCCTCTATGGCTACACCTTC
TRBV15	TRBJ2-4	TRBD2	16	medium-sized	CATSRYPGGTKNIQYF	TGTGCCACCAGCAGATACCCGGGGGGAACCAAAAACATTCAGTACTTC
TRBV9	TRBJ2-1	TRBD2	19	-	CASSGGEGRDFSSYNEQFF	TGTGCCAGCAGCGGGGGGGAGGGACGGGATTTCTCCTCCTACAATGAGCAGTTCTTC
TRBV20-1	TRBJ2-5	TRBD2	20	few	CSASSLAGACLRGYQETQYF	TGCAGTGCTAGTAGTCTAGCGGGGGCTTGCCTTCGAGGGTACCAAGAGACCCAGTACTTC
TRBV7-4	TRBJ2-6	-	17	-	CASSRRVLLSGANVLTF	TGTGCCAGCAGCCGGAGGGTACTTCTCTCTGGGGCCAACGTCCTGACTTTC
TRBV28	TRBJ2-5	TRBD1	14	-	CASSPRGLGETQYF	TGTGCCAGCAGTCCCAGGGGGTTAGGGGAGACCCAGTACTTC
TRBV11-2	TRBJ2-5	-	12	medium-sized	CASSLDVGAQYF	TGTGCCAGCAGCTTAGATGTAGGGGCCCAGTACTTC
TRBV6-2/TRBV6-3	TRBJ2-7	TRBD1	15	-	CASTDPGQGPYEQYF	TGTGCCAGCACCGATCCGGGACAGGGCCCCTACGAGCAGTACTTC
TRBV19	TRBJ2-7	-	14	few	CASSVGVRTYEQYF	TGTGCCAGTAGTGTGGGGGTCAGAACCTACGAGCAGTACTTC
TRBV5-1	TRBJ2-5	TRBD1	14	medium-sized	CASSRGRGRETQYF	TGCGCCAGCAGCCGGGGCAGGGGGCGAGAGACCCAGTACTTC
TRBV27	TRBJ1-3	-	15	-	CASSWRGGSGNTIYF	TGTGCCAGCAGTTGGAGAGGGGGCTCTGGAAACACCATATATTTT
TRBV5-1	TRBJ2-4	TRBD1	15	medium-sized	CASSSLDRGRGIQYF	TGCGCCAGCAGCTCTCTCGACAGGGGCAGGGGCATTCAGTACTTC
TRBV6-5	TRBJ2-3	-	11	medium-sized	CASSGLDTQYF	TGTGCCAGCAGCGGACTGGATACGCAGTATTTT
TRBV10-3	TRBJ1-2	-	15	-	CAISGGQRLFGGYTF	TGTGCCATCAGTGGTGGGCAGCGGTTGTTTGGTGGCTACACCTTC
TRBV29-1	TRBJ2-7	-	11	medium-sized	CSVGQPYEQYF	TGCAGCGTTGGACAGCCCTACGAGCAGTACTTC
TRBV7-4	TRBJ1-2	-	14	medium-sized	CASSLPGTDYGYTF	TGTGCCAGCAGCTTACCCGGGACCGACTATGGCTACACCTTC
TRBV24-1	TRBJ2-3	-	13	-	CATRAGCTDTQYF	TGTGCCACCAGAGCAGGGTGCACAGATACGCAGTATTTT